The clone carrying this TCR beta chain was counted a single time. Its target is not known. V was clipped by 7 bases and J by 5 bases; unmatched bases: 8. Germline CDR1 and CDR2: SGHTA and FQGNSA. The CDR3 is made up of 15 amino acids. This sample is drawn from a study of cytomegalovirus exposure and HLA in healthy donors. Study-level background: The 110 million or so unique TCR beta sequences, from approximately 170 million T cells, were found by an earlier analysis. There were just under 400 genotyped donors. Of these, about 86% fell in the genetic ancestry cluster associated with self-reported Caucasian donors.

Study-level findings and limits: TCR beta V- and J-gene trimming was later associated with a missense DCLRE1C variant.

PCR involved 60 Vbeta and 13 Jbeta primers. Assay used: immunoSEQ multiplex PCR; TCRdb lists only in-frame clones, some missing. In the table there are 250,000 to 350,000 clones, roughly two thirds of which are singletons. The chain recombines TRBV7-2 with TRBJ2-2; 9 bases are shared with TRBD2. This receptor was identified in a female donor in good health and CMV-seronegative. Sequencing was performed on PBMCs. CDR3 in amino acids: CASTYWTSVTGELFF. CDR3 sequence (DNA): TGTGCCAGCACCTACTGGACTAGCGTAACCGGGGAGCTGTTTTTT.